The 10 T cell receptor beta chains reported below all come from one sample, sequenced in a study of blood T cell repertoires in COVID-19. Assay used: immunoSEQ multiplex PCR; TCRdb lists only in-frame clones, some missing. The sample holds a few hundred thousand clones; around 86% are singletons and the top ten take approximately 4.2%. Sequencing was performed on PBMCs or T cells enriched from blood (not recorded which). The source of these receptors is a woman in her thirties or forties with acute COVID-19.

This chain connects TRBV27 to TRBJ2-7, with 8 bases aligning to TRBD2. CDR1 and CDR2 (germline): MNHEY, SMNVEV (reference sequence). CDR3 length: 13 residues. V lost 6 bases to trimming and J lost 2 bases; unmatched junction nucleotides: 3. This chain's CDR3 is CASSGTRPYEQYF. CDR3 DNA: TGTGCCAGCAGCGGGACTAGACCCTACGAGCAGTACTTC.

This chain links TRBV18 with TRBJ2-1; 11 bases map to TRBD2. CDR3 length: 16 residues. The V gene end was trimmed by 3 bases and the J gene end by 6 bases; junction bases not matched to a gene: 7. Germline V lookup: CDR1 KGHSH, CDR2 LQKENI. The CDR3 here is CASSPTSGSRRNEQFF. The CDR3 DNA sequence: TGTGCCAGCTCACCCACTAGCGGGAGTAGGCGCAATGAGCAGTTCTTC.

J is TRBJ2-1 and V is TRBV3-1 (or the pseudogene TRBV3-2), with 13 bases matching TRBD2. Germline CDR1 and CDR2: LGHDT and YNNKEL (reference sequence). The length of the CDR3 is 16 residues. Trimming at V came to 4 bases and at J to 2 bases, leaving 2 bases not matched to a gene. In DNA form, the CDR3 reads TGTGCCAGCAGCCCCGGACTAGCGGGGGCCTACAATGAGCAGTTCTTC. Protein sequence: CASSPGLAGAYNEQFF.

The chain combines TRBV7-6 with TRBJ2-5; D remains ambiguous. V lost 3 bases, J lost 6 bases, and 11 bases lay in between. The germline gives CDR1 SGHVS, CDR2 FNYEAQ. The CDR3 has 13 residues. CDR3 nucleotide sequence: TGTGCCAGCAGCTTGGGCCCAGAGAAGACCCAGTACTTC. Protein sequence: CASSLGPEKTQYF.

The CDR3 region is CASSLTSGSSDTQYF. CDR3 DNA sequence: TGTGCCAGCAGCCTGACTAGCGGGAGTTCGGATACGCAGTATTTT. The chain couples TRBV3-1 (or the pseudogene TRBV3-2) to TRBJ2-3; 12 nucleotides agree with TRBD2. This CDR3 is built from 15 residues. CDR1 is LGHDT, CDR2 YNNKEL, per germline (reference sequence). V lost 4 bases, J lost 6 bases, and 5 bases stayed unmatched.

The table lists this clone with a few counts. The chain recombines TRBV3-1 (or the pseudogene TRBV3-2) with TRBJ1-3, with TRBD1 as a possible D gene (5 bases). CDR1 is LGHDT and CDR2 is YNNKEL in the germline V gene (reference sequence). V was trimmed by 0 bases and J by 3 bases, leaving 18 bases between them. The length of the CDR3 is 18 residues. The CDR3 DNA reads TGTGCCAGCAGCCAAGATTTACCCCGGGCGGGGGGTGGAAACACCATATATTTT. This encodes CASSQDLPRAGGGNTIYF.

The chain joins TRBV7-9 to TRBJ1-1; 7 bases are a match to TRBD1. V shed 4 bases and J 3 bases; nucleotides not matched to a gene: 8. There are 15 residues in the CDR3. Germline CDR1 and CDR2: SEHNR and FQNEAQ (reference sequence). CDR3 in DNA: TGTGCCAGCAGCTCAGCTACAGGGGTGGACACTGAAGCTTTCTTT. Translation gives CASSSATGVDTEAFF. The variable domain in full, completed from reference TRBV7-9 and TRBJ1-1, reads DTGVSQNPRHKITKRGQNVTFRCDPISEHNRLYWYRQTLGQGPEFLTYFQNEAQLEKSRLLSDRFSAERPKGSFSTLEIQRTEQGDSAMYLCASSSATGVDTEAFFGQGTRLTVV.

The chain combines TRBV28 with TRBJ2-6; 12 nucleotides line up with TRBD1. Germline V lookup: CDR1 MDHEN, CDR2 SYDVKM. The CDR3 is made up of 18 amino acids. The V gene end was trimmed by 3 bases and the J gene end by 3 bases; junction bases not matched to a gene: 6. The CDR3 spells CASSFLGTGGDGANVLTF. CDR3 sequence (DNA): TGTGCCAGCAGTTTTTTAGGGACAGGGGGCGATGGGGCCAACGTCCTGACTTTC.

The chain joins TRBV9 to TRBJ2-7; 12 nucleotides align to TRBD2. CDR3 length equals 17 residues. The germline gives CDR1 SGDLS, CDR2 YYNGEE. V lost 4 bases, J lost 0 bases, and 8 bases stayed unmatched. The CDR3 is CASSRTSGTTSSYEQYF. CDR3 in DNA: TGTGCCAGCAGCAGGACTAGCGGGACTACCAGCTCCTACGAGCAGTACTTC.

The genes are TRBV6-6 and TRBJ2-1; perhaps TRBD2 as D (6 bases). In germline, CDR1 is MNHNY, CDR2 SVGAGI (reference sequence). This CDR3 is built from 17 residues. V gave up 5 bases and J gave up 0 bases, with 17 bases separating them. CDR3 in amino acids: CASSRRLDHPSYNEQFF. In DNA form, the CDR3 reads TGTGCCAGCAGTCGAAGACTAGACCACCCCTCCTACAATGAGCAGTTCTTC.